These 25 T cell receptor beta chains share one sample of origin, sequenced in a study of blood T cell repertoires in COVID-19. Sequenced by immunoSEQ multiplex PCR; TCRdb stores in-frame clones only, minus some. The sample includes 200,000 or so clones, roughly four fifths of them seen just once. The sequenced material came from PBMCs or T cells enriched from blood (not recorded which). These receptors were taken from a woman in her forties or fifties who had been exposed to COVID-19.

This clone was observed a few times. The rearrangement uses TRBV28 and TRBJ2-7; 9 positions agree with TRBD2. The germline V gene has CDR1 MDHEN and CDR2 SYDVKM. The CDR3 runs to 15 residues. Trimming cost V 8 bases and J 0 bases; bases outside gene matches: 8. The CDR3: CASGPGLAGSYEQYF. The CDR3 nucleotides read TGTGCCAGCGGACCGGGACTAGCAGGCTCCTACGAGCAGTACTTC. Using reference TRBV28 and TRBJ2-7 for the parts outside the CDR3, the full variable domain is DVKVTQSSRYLVKRTGEKVFLECVQDMDHENMFWYRQDPGLGLRLIYFSYDVKMKEKGDIPEGYSVSREKKERFSLILESASTNQTSMYLCASGPGLAGSYEQYFGPGTRLTVT.

V and J are TRBV19 and TRBJ2-5; 9 nucleotides agree with TRBD1. The germline V gene encodes CDR1 LNHDA and CDR2 SQIVND (reference sequence). The CDR3 is made up of 15 amino acids. V trimming: 5 bases; J trimming: 3 bases; junction bases outside the gene matches: 7. This CDR3 is CASSPRDRAEETQYF. The CDR3 DNA follows: TGTGCCAGTAGTCCCCGGGACAGGGCCGAAGAGACCCAGTACTTC.

The CDR3 region has the DNA TGTGCCAGCAGTTATTCGTTTGATCAGCCCCAGCATTTT. Translating gives CASSYSFDQPQHF. The rearrangement joins TRBV6-5 to TRBJ1-5; D unclear. The V end lost 3 bases, the J end lost 5 bases, and 8 bases lay between the germline ends. Germline CDR1 and CDR2: MNHEY and SVGAGI. CDR3 size: 13 residues.

V is TRBV6-6 and J is TRBJ2-7; 7 nucleotides agree with TRBD2. Germline V gene sequence: CDR1 MNHNY, CDR2 SVGAGI (reference sequence). There are 14 residues in the CDR3. The junction had 9 bases not matched to a gene; V was cut back by 6 bases and J by 4 bases. The CDR3 nucleotides are TGTGCCAGCAGCCCAACCGGGACTACTTACGAGCAGTACTTC. This sequence encodes CASSPTGTTYEQYF.

V usage is TRBV12-1 and J usage is TRBJ2-3; the D segment call TRBD1 is taken from the table without a DNA check. TRBV12-1 is marked as a pseudogene. The CDR3 covers 18 residues. The CDR3, as DNA: TGTGCCAGCAGCTTCCAGGGACAGCCCTCCAACAGCACAGATACGCAGTATTTT. Translation gives CASSFQGQPSNSTDTQYF.

The V call is TRBV5-1, the J call TRBJ1-1; TRBD1 might be the D (5 bases). Germline CDR1 and CDR2: SGHRS and YFSETQ. The V gene lost 6 bases and the J gene lost 0 bases, with 15 bases spanning the gap. This CDR3 contains 15 residues. DNA of the CDR3: TGCGCCAGCAATAGGGTCGACAGCCTGAACACTGAAGCTTTCTTT. Amino acids: CASNRVDSLNTEAFF. Based on the CDR3 plus reference TRBV5-1 and TRBJ1-1, the full variable domain is KAGVTQTPRYLIKTRGQQVTLSCSPISGHRSVSWYQQTPGQGLQFLFEYFSETQRNKGNFPGRFSGRQFSNSRSEMNVSTLELGDSALYLCASNRVDSLNTEAFFGQGTRLTVV.

This rearrangement joins TRBV7-2 to TRBJ2-2, with 8 bases matching TRBD1. The CDR3 runs 15 residues. The V gene's germline CDR1 is SGHTA and CDR2 FQGNSA. V shed 4 bases, J shed 5 bases, and the junction held 6 bases outside the gene matches. The CDR3, as DNA: TGTGCCAGCAGCTCCCGGACAGGGCGAACCGGGGAGCTGTTTTTT. It encodes CASSSRTGRTGELFF.

This clone was detected once. The V call is TRBV19, the J call TRBJ2-7; a weak D match, TRBD1 (5 bases). CDR3 length: 14 amino acids. V shed 3 bases and J shed 2 bases, with 11 bases lying between them. Germline values: CDR1 LNHDA, CDR2 SQIVND (reference sequence). This CDR3 reads CASSMQGVAYEQYF. The CDR3 region has the DNA TGTGCCAGTAGTATGCAAGGGGTCGCCTACGAGCAGTACTTC.

The CDR3 here is CAISELDRFNYGYTF. CDR3 DNA: TGTGCCATCAGTGAGTTGGACAGGTTTAACTATGGCTACACCTTC. This chain uses TRBV10-3 with TRBJ1-2; 7 positions match TRBD1. In germline, CDR1 is ENHRY, CDR2 SYGVKD. The V gene end was trimmed by 1 base and the J gene end by 1 base; junction bases not matched to a gene: 3. CDR3 length: 15 residues.

The J gene is TRBJ1-1, the V gene TRBV29-1, with 9 bases fitting TRBD1. There are 15 residues in the CDR3. Germline V CDR1 and CDR2: SQVTM, ANQGSEA. Trimming cost V 4 bases and J 4 bases; bases outside gene matches: 10. The CDR3 spells CSVVWDRAEGTEAFF. CDR3 bases: TGCAGCGTTGTCTGGGACAGGGCAGAGGGCACTGAAGCTTTCTTT.

This clone was seen repeatedly, ten times or more. This sequence joins TRBV29-1 and TRBJ1-1, with 7 bases lining up with TRBD1. Germline-derived CDR1 and CDR2 are SQVTM and ANQGSEA. Unmatched junction bases numbered 3, after V lost 7 bases and J lost 4 bases. The CDR3 loop spans 11 amino acids. The CDR3 loop is CSGNRGTEAFF. DNA of the CDR3: TGCAGCGGAAACAGGGGCACTGAAGCTTTCTTT.

The chain is built from TRBV19 and TRBJ2-7; D is possibly TRBD2 (6 bases). Germline V lookup: CDR1 LNHDA, CDR2 SQIVND (reference sequence). V was clipped by 5 bases and J by 5 bases, with 19 bases between them. CDR3 length: 15 residues. CDR3 coding DNA: TGTGCCAGTAGTCTTGGGGCAGGGACTCTCCACGAGCAGTACTTC. It encodes CASSLGAGTLHEQYF. Complete variable domain (other parts from reference TRBV19 and TRBJ2-7): DGGITQSPKYLFRKEGQNVTLSCEQNLNHDAMYWYRQDPGQGLRLIYYSQIVNDFQKGDIAEGYSVSREKKESFPLTVTSAQKNPTAFYLCASSLGAGTLHEQYFGPGTRLTVT.

This chain links TRBV7-2 with TRBJ2-7; a weak D match, TRBD2 (7 bases). CDR1 is SGHTA, CDR2 FQGNSA, per germline. Between the trimmed V and J ends, which lost 5 bases and 2 bases, there was a span of 16 bases. The CDR3 extends over 15 amino acids. CDR3 in DNA: TGTGCCAGCAGCCCCTTTGTAGGGGGGGCCTACGAGCAGTACTTC. It yields the protein CASSPFVGGAYEQYF.

The chain is built from TRBV5-4 and TRBJ1-2, with 7 nucleotides matching TRBD1. This CDR3 region has 13 residues. Germline V CDR1 and CDR2: SGHNT, YYREEE (reference sequence). Germline trimming cut 4 bases from V and 6 bases from J; bases unmatched to any gene: 6. The CDR3 DNA follows: TGTGCCAGCAGCCTAGACAGGGTCAATGGCTACACCTTC. Its translation is CASSLDRVNGYTF. Full variable domain (remainder filled in from reference TRBV5-4 and TRBJ1-2): ETGVTQSPTHLIKTRGQQVTLRCSSQSGHNTVSWYQQALGQGPQFIFQYYREEENGRGNFPPRFSGLQFPNYSSELNVNALELDDSALYLCASSLDRVNGYTFGSGTRLTVV.

In this sample, this clone turned up once. The chain couples TRBV9 to TRBJ1-2, with 7 nucleotides matching TRBD1. V was pared by 4 bases and J by 8 bases, with 11 bases of the junction left unmatched. Germline V gives CDR1 SGDLS, CDR2 YYNGEE. This CDR3 is 14 amino acids long. In DNA, the CDR3 is TGTGCCAGCAGCCGGGACAGTCGCTATGCGGGCTACACCTTC. It specifies CASSRDSRYAGYTF.

V and J are TRBV19 and TRBJ2-7, with 10 bases identical to TRBD1. This CDR3 spans 14 amino acids. V gave up 4 bases and J gave up 3 bases; unmatched junction bases: 3. In germline, CDR1 is LNHDA, CDR2 SQIVND (reference sequence). CDR3 DNA: TGTGCCAGTAGTAGGGGACAGGGGAACTACGAGCAGTACTTC. It translates to CASSRGQGNYEQYF.

The chain couples TRBV2 to TRBJ1-1, with 9 bases lining up with TRBD1. Germline CDR1 is SNHLY and CDR2 is FYNNEI. J lost 11 bases, V lost 0 bases, and 4 bases had no gene match. The CDR3 is 13 residues long. The CDR3 loop reads CASSEARQGEAFF. Written as DNA, the CDR3 is TGTGCCAGCAGTGAAGCACGACAGGGGGAGGCTTTCTTT.

The chain carries TRBV28 and TRBJ1-6; D ambiguous. Germline values: CDR1 MDHEN, CDR2 SYDVKM. Trimming left V 6 bases short and J 14 bases short, with 20 bases between. This CDR3 contains 14 residues. CDR3 DNA: TGTGCCAGCAGCCGTGAGGCAGCTCTTTACACCCTCCACTTT. Its translation: CASSREAALYTLHF.

The chain employs TRBV10-1 and TRBJ1-1, with D unclear. Germline-derived CDR1 and CDR2 are WNHNN and SYGVQD (reference sequence). V was clipped by 5 bases and J by 8 bases, with 15 bases between them. The CDR3 totals 13 residues. The CDR3 region is CASSPRGYSEAFF. CDR3 nucleotides: TGCGCCAGCAGTCCTCGGGGATATTCCGAAGCTTTCTTT.

J is TRBJ1-1 and V is TRBV5-1, with a weak D call TRBD1 (5 bases). The V end lost 7 bases, the J end lost 9 bases, and 10 bases lay between the germline ends. Looked up from germline, CDR1 is SGHRS and CDR2 is YFSETQ. The CDR3 loop spans 10 amino acids. The CDR3 nucleotides read TGCGCCAGCCTTTCAGGGCAAGCTTTCTTT. Translation gives CASLSGQAFF.

This chain joins TRBV10-3 and TRBJ2-5; 8 positions agree with TRBD1. Germline CDR1 ENHRY, CDR2 SYGVKD. This CDR3 comprises 14 residues. The J segment lost 4 bases and the V segment lost 2 bases, leaving 3 bases of the junction unmatched. CDR3 loop: CAISEPGQVETQYF. The CDR3 bases are TGTGCCATCAGTGAGCCGGGACAGGTAGAGACCCAGTACTTC.

V usage is TRBV29-1 and J usage is TRBJ2-1; 9 positions agree with TRBD1. CDR1 is SQVTM and CDR2 is ANQGSEA in the germline V gene. CDR3 length equals 14 residues. The V and J ends lost 3 bases and 3 bases, in that order; junction bases with no gene match: 3. This CDR3 is CSVDRDRDYNEQFF. As DNA, the CDR3 is TGCAGCGTTGACCGGGACAGGGACTACAATGAGCAGTTCTTC.

This CDR3 is CASSLSGPSTDTQYF. In DNA form, the CDR3 reads TGTGCCAGCAGCCTTAGCGGGCCTAGCACAGATACGCAGTATTTT. This chain uses TRBV28 with TRBJ2-3; 7 bases match TRBD2. CDR1 and CDR2 (germline): MDHEN, SYDVKM. The CDR3 loop spans 15 amino acids. V shed 6 bases, J shed 0 bases, and the junction held 6 bases outside the gene matches.

V gene TRBV7-2 combines with J gene TRBJ1-4; D is unclear. Germline values: CDR1 SGHTA, CDR2 FQGNSA. The CDR3 loop spans 13 amino acids. V lost 1 base, J lost 12 bases, and 12 bases lay in between. The CDR3 spells CASSLVRDVELFF. CDR3 nucleotides: TGTGCCAGCAGCTTAGTACGGGATGTCGAACTGTTTTTT.

Details on this clone: The sample contains more than one DNA sequence encoding this CDR3. The gene calls are TRBV5-1 and TRBJ2-2; D perhaps matches TRBD2 (5 bases). With 4 bases removed from V and 6 bases from J, the gap between germline ends came to 13 bases. This CDR3 has 14 residues. Looked up from germline, CDR1 is SGHRS and CDR2 is YFSETQ. The CDR3 loop reads CASSLTEGAGELFF. Here the CDR3 DNA reads TGCGCCAGCAGCCTGACCGAGGGCGCCGGGGAGCTGTTTTTT.